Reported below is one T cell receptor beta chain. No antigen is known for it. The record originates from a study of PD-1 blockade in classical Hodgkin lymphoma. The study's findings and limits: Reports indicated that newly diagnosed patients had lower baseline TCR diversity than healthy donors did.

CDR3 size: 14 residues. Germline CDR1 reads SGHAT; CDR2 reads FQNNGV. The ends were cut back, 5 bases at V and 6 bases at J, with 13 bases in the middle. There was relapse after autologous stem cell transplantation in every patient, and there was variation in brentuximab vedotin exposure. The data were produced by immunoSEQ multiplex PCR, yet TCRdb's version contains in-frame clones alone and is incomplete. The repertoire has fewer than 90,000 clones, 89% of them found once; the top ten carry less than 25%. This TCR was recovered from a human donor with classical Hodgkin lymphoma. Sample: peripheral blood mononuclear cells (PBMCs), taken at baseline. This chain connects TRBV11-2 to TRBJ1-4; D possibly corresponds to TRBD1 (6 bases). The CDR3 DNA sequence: TGTGCCAGCAGCCCTACAGGGAGGTATGAAAAACTGTTTTTT. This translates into CASSPTGRYEKLFF.